The 24 T cell receptor beta chains in this list originate from one sample, sequenced in a study of Ad26.COV2.S vaccination and SARS-CoV-2 variants. Clones were read by immunoSEQ multiplex PCR, and TCRdb kept only the in-frame ones, dropping some. The repertoire includes around 450,000 clones, roughly nine tenths of them detected once, and around 2.5% sits in the top ten. Regarding treatment: around 19 received Ad26.COV2.S at low or high dose, single or two shots; about 5 received placebo; per-sample allocation not given. The samples were gathered on day 63 after the first injection of vaccine or placebo. The input for sequencing was peripheral blood, taken in a trial of Ad26.COV2.S vaccine versus placebo. These receptors were collected from a person between 18 and 65 years old who received the Ad26.COV2.S COVID-19 vaccine or a placebo.

This clone has just a few counts. The gene calls are TRBV7-2 and TRBJ1-6; no definite D call. The length of the CDR3 is 12 residues. V lost 11 bases, J lost 6 bases, and 11 bases lay in between. CDR1 and CDR2 (germline): SGHTA, FQGNSA. The CDR3 protein is CAAGRFNSPLHF. The CDR3 DNA is TGTGCCGCGGGCAGGTTTAATTCACCCCTCCACTTT.

V is TRBV6-5 and J is TRBJ1-1; D call uncertain. This CDR3 has 13 residues. Germline loops: CDR1 MNHEY, CDR2 SVGAGI. V was clipped by 6 bases and J by 6 bases, with 14 bases between them. CDR3 sequence: CASRFTVTSEAFF. CDR3 coding DNA: TGTGCCAGCAGGTTCACAGTAACCTCTGAAGCTTTCTTT.

This clone was seen only a few times. The chain joins TRBV19 to TRBJ2-7; maybe TRBD1 (5 bases). Germline CDR1 and CDR2: LNHDA and SQIVND (reference sequence). This CDR3 comprises 13 residues. The germline V and J ends were trimmed by 5 bases and 3 bases, with 11 bases remaining between them. The CDR3 DNA reads TGTGCCAGTAGTGAAACTCAGGGCTACGAGCAGTACTTC. As protein: CASSETQGYEQYF.

V and J are TRBV18 and TRBJ2-1; 7 nucleotides match TRBD1. Germline V gene data show CDR1 as KGHSH and CDR2 as LQKENI. The V and J ends lost 1 base and 3 bases, in that order; junction bases with no gene match: 3. CDR3 length equals 15 residues. CDR3 bases: TGTGCCAGCTCACCACAGGGGGCAGGCTACAATGAGCAGTTCTTC. This gives the protein CASSPQGAGYNEQFF.

In this sample, this clone turned up once. The rearrangement links TRBV6-5 to TRBJ1-2, with TRBD1 identical over 7 bases. Per the germline V gene, CDR1 is MNHEY and CDR2 is SVGAGI. The CDR3 extends over 15 amino acids. Trimming at V came to 8 bases and at J to 3 bases, leaving 12 bases not matched to a gene. For the CDR3, the DNA is TGTGCCAGCGGCGACAGGGTCGGAAGCGACTATGGCTACACCTTC. Translation: CASGDRVGSDYGYTF.

The V gene is TRBV19, the J gene TRBJ1-1, with TRBD1 matching over 8 bases. With V trimmed by 6 bases and J by 4 bases, 1 base remained unmatched. Germline values: CDR1 LNHDA, CDR2 SQIVND (reference sequence). The CDR3 has 12 residues. The CDR3 bases are TGTGCCAGTAGAGACAGGGGCACTGAAGCTTTCTTT. It yields the protein CASRDRGTEAFF.

V is TRBV28 and J is TRBJ1-5, with D possibly matching TRBD1 (6 bases). CDR3 length equals 15 residues. Germline V gene data show CDR1 as MDHEN and CDR2 as SYDVKM. V gave up 2 bases and J gave up 5 bases, with 13 bases separating them. CDR3 protein: CASSLPTGAHQPQHF. CDR3 nucleotides: TGTGCCAGCAGTTTACCGACAGGAGCCCATCAGCCCCAGCATTTT.

This clone came up a few times. The V gene is TRBV6-5, the J gene TRBJ1-3, with 7 bases aligning to TRBD1. CDR3 length equals 15 residues. CDR1 is MNHEY, CDR2 SVGAGI, per germline. Trimming took 2 bases from V and 0 from J; bases not matched to a gene: 1. The CDR3 nucleotides read TGTGCCAGCAGTTACGGGGACAGCTCTGGAAACACCATATATTTT. Its protein is CASSYGDSSGNTIYF.

The chain uses TRBV19 and TRBJ2-1; no reliable D call. This CDR3 contains 15 residues. Germline V lookup: CDR1 LNHDA, CDR2 SQIVND (reference sequence). V shed 5 bases and J shed 3 bases, with 14 bases lying between them. The CDR3 sequence is CASSPVTHYYNEQFF. The CDR3 nucleotides read TGTGCCAGTAGTCCAGTCACCCACTACTACAATGAGCAGTTCTTC.

The chain joins TRBV6-1 to TRBJ2-3, with a possible D match to TRBD2 (5 bases). Trimming took off 3 bases at V and 4 bases at J, with 14 bases between the two ends. CDR1 is MNHNS, CDR2 SASEGT, per germline. The CDR3 consists of 15 residues. The CDR3 protein is CASSDSGRIADTQYF. CDR3 coding DNA: TGTGCCAGCAGTGACAGTGGGAGAATCGCAGATACGCAGTATTTT.

This clone was picked up one time. The rearrangement uses TRBV7-2 and TRBJ2-3; D not resolved. Trimming took 3 bases from V and 6 from J, leaving 13 bases between them. Germline V gene data show CDR1 as SGHTA and CDR2 as FQGNSA. CDR3 length: 14 residues. CDR3 residues: CASSFQSQGDTQYF. CDR3 coding DNA: TGTGCCAGCAGCTTTCAAAGCCAAGGGGATACGCAGTATTTT. The full variable domain, with the rest looked up from reference TRBV7-2 and TRBJ2-3, is GAGVSQSPSNKVTEKGKDVELRCDPISGHTALYWYRQSLGQGLEFLIYFQGNSAPDKSGLPSDRFSAERTGGSVSTLTIQRTQQEDSAVYLCASSFQSQGDTQYFGPGTRLTVL.

This chain joins TRBV7-2 and TRBJ2-5, with D possibly being TRBD2 (6 bases). The germline V gene encodes CDR1 SGHTA and CDR2 FQGNSA. The CDR3 consists of 14 residues. Trimming took off 5 bases at V and 5 bases at J, with 15 bases between the two ends. CDR3 in DNA: TGTGCCAGCAGCCTCGCGGGGCCGGGGGAGACCCAGTACTTC. Residues: CASSLAGPGETQYF.

This clone was detected once. The rearrangement uses TRBV14 and TRBJ2-3; 7 bases agree with TRBD1. CDR3 length equals 15 residues. Trimming cost V 4 bases and J 0 bases; bases outside gene matches: 4. In germline, CDR1 is SGHDN, CDR2 FVKESK. The CDR3 DNA reads TGTGCCAGCAGCCCAGGGGGAACTAGCACAGATACGCAGTATTTT. This codes for CASSPGGTSTDTQYF.

This clone was recorded only once. CDR3 protein: CASSQDTPGHLGSPLHF. The CDR3 DNA follows: TGCGCCAGCAGCCAAGATACCCCGGGGCATCTCGGTTCACCCCTCCACTTT. The genes are TRBV4-3 and TRBJ1-6, with D maybe TRBD1 (5 bases). Trimming took 0 bases from V and 9 from J, leaving 18 bases between them. Germline V gene sequence: CDR1 LGHNA, CDR2 YSLEER. The CDR3 extends over 17 amino acids.

The chain has TRBV19 and TRBJ1-5, with D unclear. This CDR3 comprises 13 residues. The germline V gene has CDR1 LNHDA and CDR2 SQIVND (reference sequence). V lost 4 bases to trimming and J lost 7 bases, with 11 bases between them. CDR3 amino acids: CASSTRMDQPQHF. In DNA form, the CDR3 reads TGTGCCAGTAGTACCCGAATGGACCAGCCCCAGCATTTT.

The chain is built from TRBV6-2 or TRBV6-3 and TRBJ1-5; D is unclear. Looked up from germline, CDR1 is MNHEY and CDR2 is SVGEGT. V was shortened by 5 bases and J by 3 bases, with 11 bases between the two germline ends. The CDR3 covers 14 residues. The CDR3, as DNA: TGTGCCAGCAGTCGAGACGGATTCAATCAGCCCCAGCATTTT. Its protein product is CASSRDGFNQPQHF.

This clone was counted once. The chain recombines TRBV15 with TRBJ2-1; 9 bases line up with TRBD1. The V and J ends lost 0 bases and 7 bases, in that order; junction bases with no gene match: 4. The CDR3 extends over 15 amino acids. The germline V gene has CDR1 LNHNV and CDR2 YYDKDF (reference sequence). The CDR3 DNA reads TGTGCCACCAGCAGAGATGGGACAGGGAGAAATGAGCAGTTCTTC. It yields the protein CATSRDGTGRNEQFF. Filled out from reference TRBV15 and TRBJ2-1, the complete variable domain reads DAMVIQNPRYQVTQFGKPVTLSCSQTLNHNVMYWYQQKSSQAPKLLFHYYDKDFNNEADTPDNFQSRRPNTSFCFLDIRSPGLGDTAMYLCATSRDGTGRNEQFFGPGTRLTVL.

The CDR3 DNA follows: TGTGCCAGCAGCTTGGCTCCTAGCGGGAGCTACGAGCAGTACGTC. Amino acids: CASSLAPSGSYEQYV. The chain joins TRBV5-4 to TRBJ2-7; 10 nucleotides agree with TRBD2. Trimming at V came to 0 bases and at J to 3 bases, leaving 3 bases not matched to a gene. This CDR3 is built from 15 residues. The V gene's germline CDR1 is SGHNT and CDR2 YYREEE (reference sequence).

The V and J genes are TRBV6-5 and TRBJ2-3, with D possibly being TRBD2 (6 bases). Looked up from germline, CDR1 is MNHEY and CDR2 is SVGAGI. The CDR3 length is 15 residues. Trimming left V 7 bases short and J 2 bases short, with 16 bases between. The CDR3 region has the DNA TGTGCCAGCACGGGCGGGGCCACACACACAGATACGCAGTATTTT. Translated, it gives CASTGGATHTDTQYF.

CDR3 sequence: CASSWQVQETQYF. CDR3 DNA sequence: TGTGCCAGTAGTTGGCAGGTACAAGAGACCCAGTACTTC. This sequence joins TRBV19 and TRBJ2-5; D ambiguous. The V end was cut by 5 bases, the J end by 2 bases, with 9 bases between. From germline, CDR1 is LNHDA and CDR2 SQIVND (reference sequence). The CDR3 runs 13 residues.

The chain uses TRBV6-1 and TRBJ1-1; D unresolved. The CDR3 consists of 12 residues. CDR1 and CDR2 from the germline V gene are MNHNS and SASEGT. V was cut by 2 bases and J by 7 bases, with 8 bases left in between. CDR3 protein: CASSETGFEAFF. The CDR3 DNA reads as TGTGCCAGCAGTGAAACGGGTTTTGAAGCTTTCTTT.

J is TRBJ2-1 and V is TRBV20-1, with a tentative D call TRBD1 (6 bases). The germline V gene has CDR1 DFQATT and CDR2 SNEGSKA (reference sequence). The CDR3 has 13 amino acids. Deletions cut 3 bases from V and 12 bases from J, with 18 bases between. This chain's CDR3 is CSASQLSRGRQFF. As DNA, the CDR3 is TGCAGTGCTAGTCAACTAAGCAGGGGCAGGCAGTTCTTC.

J is TRBJ2-2 and V is TRBV6-5; D possibly corresponds to TRBD1 (5 bases). The germline V and J ends were trimmed by 6 bases and 2 bases, with 13 bases remaining between them. Germline values: CDR1 MNHEY, CDR2 SVGAGI. The CDR3 totals 15 residues. The CDR3 DNA follows: TGTGCCAGCAGCGGTCCCCAGGGAAACACCGGGGAGCTGTTTTTT. This sequence encodes CASSGPQGNTGELFF.

This clone has only a few counts. The rearrangement links TRBV18 to TRBJ2-2; weak D call: TRBD2 (6 bases). The CDR3 is 13 amino acids. Germline V gene data show CDR1 as KGHSH and CDR2 as LQKENI. V was pared by 5 bases and J by 5 bases, with 9 bases between. The DNA for the CDR3 is TGTGCCAGCTCATCGGGAGAGACCGGGGAGCTGTTTTTT. As protein: CASSSGETGELFF.